This T cell receptor (beta chain) was recovered during a study of cytomegalovirus exposure and HLA in healthy donors. The study ran its PCR with 60 Vbeta and 13 Jbeta primers. The repertoire was sequenced with immunoSEQ multiplex PCR; TCRdb's copy has only in-frame clones and lacks some. The sample includes about 160,000 clones, about four fifths of them seen just once. There are a few counts of this clone. V was pared by 1 base and J by 2 bases, with 7 bases of the junction left unmatched. The CDR3 covers 17 residues. Germline-derived CDR1 and CDR2 are SEHNR and FQNEAQ (reference sequence). This clonotype was sampled from a male donor in good health and CMV-seropositive. The sequencing input was PBMCs. The chain has TRBV7-9 and TRBJ2-7, with 11 nucleotides matching TRBD1. CDR3 coding DNA: TGTGCCAGCAGCTTAGGACTGGGGACAGGGGGAACCTACGAGCAGTACTTC. It translates to CASSLGLGTGGTYEQYF. Filled out from reference TRBV7-9 and TRBJ2-7, the complete variable domain reads DTGVSQNPRHKITKRGQNVTFRCDPISEHNRLYWYRQTLGQGPEFLTYFQNEAQLEKSRLLSDRFSAERPKGSFSTLEIQRTEQGDSAMYLCASSLGLGTGGTYEQYFGPGTRLTVT.